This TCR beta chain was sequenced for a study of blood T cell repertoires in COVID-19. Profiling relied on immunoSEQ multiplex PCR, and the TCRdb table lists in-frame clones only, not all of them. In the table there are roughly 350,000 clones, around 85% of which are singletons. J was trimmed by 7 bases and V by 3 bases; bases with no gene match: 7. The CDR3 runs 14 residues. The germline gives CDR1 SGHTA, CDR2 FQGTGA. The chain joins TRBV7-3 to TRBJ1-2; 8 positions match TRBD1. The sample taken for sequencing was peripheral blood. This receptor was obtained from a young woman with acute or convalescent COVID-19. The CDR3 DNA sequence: TGTGCCAGCAGCTTGGGGACAGGAGCCTTTGGCTACACCTTC. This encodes CASSLGTGAFGYTF.